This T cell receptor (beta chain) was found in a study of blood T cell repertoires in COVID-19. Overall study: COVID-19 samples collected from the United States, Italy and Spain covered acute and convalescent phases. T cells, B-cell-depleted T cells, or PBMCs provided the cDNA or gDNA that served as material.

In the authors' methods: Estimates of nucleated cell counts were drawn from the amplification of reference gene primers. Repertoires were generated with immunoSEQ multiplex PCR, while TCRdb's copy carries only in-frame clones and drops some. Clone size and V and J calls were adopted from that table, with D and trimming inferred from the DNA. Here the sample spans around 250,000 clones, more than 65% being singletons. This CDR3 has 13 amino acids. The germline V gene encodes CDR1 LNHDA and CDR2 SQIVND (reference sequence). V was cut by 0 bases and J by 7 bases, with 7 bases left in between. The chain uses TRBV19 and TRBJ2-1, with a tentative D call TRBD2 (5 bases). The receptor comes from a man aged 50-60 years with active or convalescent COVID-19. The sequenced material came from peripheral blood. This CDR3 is CASSIDSGNEQFF. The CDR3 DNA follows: TGTGCCAGTAGTATAGATTCGGGGAATGAGCAGTTCTTC.